The text below deals with one T cell receptor beta chain. Profiling relied on immunoSEQ multiplex PCR, and the TCRdb table lists in-frame clones only, not all of them. The repertoire includes about 14,000 clones, roughly 76% of them detected once, and about 2.5% sits in the top ten. The CDR3 is made up of 14 amino acids. Germline V gene sequence: CDR1 SGHTA, CDR2 FQGTGA. V dropped 1 base and J dropped 4 bases, with 8 bases sitting between them. This sample stems from a study of tumor-infiltrating lymphocytes in localized non-small cell lung cancer. The sequenced material came from lung tumor tissue. V is TRBV7-3 and J is TRBJ2-1; weak D call: TRBD2 (5 bases). This clonotype was obtained from a human donor with non-small cell lung cancer. CDR3 sequence reads: CASSLRGGYNEQFF. CDR3 DNA: TGTGCCAGCAGCTTAAGAGGAGGTTACAATGAGCAGTTCTTC.